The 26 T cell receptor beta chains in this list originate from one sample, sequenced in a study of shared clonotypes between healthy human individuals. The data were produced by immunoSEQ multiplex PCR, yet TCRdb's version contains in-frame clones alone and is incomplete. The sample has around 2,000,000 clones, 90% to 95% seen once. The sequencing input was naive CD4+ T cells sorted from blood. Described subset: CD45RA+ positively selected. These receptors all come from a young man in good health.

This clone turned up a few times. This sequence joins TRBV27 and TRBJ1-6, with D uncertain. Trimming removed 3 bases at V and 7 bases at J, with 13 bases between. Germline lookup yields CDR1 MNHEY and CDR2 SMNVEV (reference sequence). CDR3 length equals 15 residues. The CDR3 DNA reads TGTGCCAGCAGTTTGGTAGGGTTGGACAATTCACCCCTCCACTTT. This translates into CASSLVGLDNSPLHF.

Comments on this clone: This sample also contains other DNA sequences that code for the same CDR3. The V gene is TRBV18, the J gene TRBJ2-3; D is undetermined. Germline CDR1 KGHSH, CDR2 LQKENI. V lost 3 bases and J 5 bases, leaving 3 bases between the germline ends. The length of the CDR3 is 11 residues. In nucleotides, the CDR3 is TGTGCCAGCTCACCGATAGATACGCAGTATTTT. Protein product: CASSPIDTQYF.

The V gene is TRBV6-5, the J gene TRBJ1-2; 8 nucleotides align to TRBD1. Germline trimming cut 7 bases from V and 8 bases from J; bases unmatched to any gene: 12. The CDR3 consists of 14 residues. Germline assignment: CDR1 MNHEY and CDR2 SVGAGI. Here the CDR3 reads CASITQGAGLGYTF. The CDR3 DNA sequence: TGTGCCAGCATTACGCAGGGGGCAGGATTAGGCTACACCTTC.

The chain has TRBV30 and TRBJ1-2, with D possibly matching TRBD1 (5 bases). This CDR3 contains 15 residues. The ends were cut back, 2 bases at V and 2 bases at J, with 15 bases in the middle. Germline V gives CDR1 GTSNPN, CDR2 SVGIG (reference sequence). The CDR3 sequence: CAWSSPGTANYGYTF. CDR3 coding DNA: TGTGCCTGGAGTTCCCCCGGGACGGCCAACTATGGCTACACCTTC. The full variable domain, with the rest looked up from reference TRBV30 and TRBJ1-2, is SQTIHQWPATLVQPVGSPLSLECTVEGTSNPNLYWYRQAAGRGLQLLFYSVGIGQISSEVPQNLSASRPQDRQFILSSKKLLLSDSGFYLCAWSSPGTANYGYTFGSGTRLTVV.

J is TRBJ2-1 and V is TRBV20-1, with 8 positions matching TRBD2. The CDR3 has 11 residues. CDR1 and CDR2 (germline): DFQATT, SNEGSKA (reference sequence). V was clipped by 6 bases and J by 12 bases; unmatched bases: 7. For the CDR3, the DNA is TGCAGTGCGCCTACTAGCGGAGGGCAGTTCTTC. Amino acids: CSAPTSGGQFF.

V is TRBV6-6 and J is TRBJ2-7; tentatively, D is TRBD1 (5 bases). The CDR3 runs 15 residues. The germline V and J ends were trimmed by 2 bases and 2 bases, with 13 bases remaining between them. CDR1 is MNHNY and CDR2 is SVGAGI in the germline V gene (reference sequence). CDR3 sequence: CASSYPRDRAYEQYF. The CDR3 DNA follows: TGTGCCAGCAGTTACCCAAGAGACAGAGCCTACGAGCAGTACTTC.

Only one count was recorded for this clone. The CDR3 loop reads CAIGGRDNTGELFF. The CDR3 DNA reads as TGTGCCATCGGCGGGAGAGATAACACCGGGGAGCTGTTTTTT. The chain has TRBV10-3 and TRBJ2-2; 7 nucleotides align to TRBD2. Per germline, CDR1 ENHRY and CDR2 SYGVKD. CDR3 size: 14 residues. V trimming: 8 bases; J trimming: 2 bases; junction bases outside the gene matches: 5.

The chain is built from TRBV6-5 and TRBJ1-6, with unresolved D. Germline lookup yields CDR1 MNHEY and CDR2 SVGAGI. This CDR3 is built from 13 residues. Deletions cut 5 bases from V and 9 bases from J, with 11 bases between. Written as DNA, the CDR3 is TGTGCCAGCAGTCCGAGTTTAGGTTCACCCCTCCACTTT. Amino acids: CASSPSLGSPLHF.

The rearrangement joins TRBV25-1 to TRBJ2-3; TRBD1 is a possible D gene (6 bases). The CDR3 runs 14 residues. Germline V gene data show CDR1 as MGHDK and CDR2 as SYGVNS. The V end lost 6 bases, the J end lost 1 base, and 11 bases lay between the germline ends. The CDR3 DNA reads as TGTGCCAGCAGGGGGGCAGGGGGCACAGATACGCAGTATTTT. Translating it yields CASRGAGGTDTQYF.

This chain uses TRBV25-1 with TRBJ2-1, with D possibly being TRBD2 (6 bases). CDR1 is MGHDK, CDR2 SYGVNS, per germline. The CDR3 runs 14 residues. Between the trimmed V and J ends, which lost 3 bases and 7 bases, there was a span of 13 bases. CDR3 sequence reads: CASSEAGLINEQFF. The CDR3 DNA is TGTGCCAGCAGTGAGGCGGGACTGATAAATGAGCAGTTCTTC.

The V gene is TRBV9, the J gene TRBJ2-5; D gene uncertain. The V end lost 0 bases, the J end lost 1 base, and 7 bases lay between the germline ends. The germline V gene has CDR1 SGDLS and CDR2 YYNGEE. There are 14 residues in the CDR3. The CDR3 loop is CASSVDASQETQYF. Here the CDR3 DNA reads TGTGCCAGCAGCGTAGATGCTTCCCAAGAGACCCAGTACTTC.

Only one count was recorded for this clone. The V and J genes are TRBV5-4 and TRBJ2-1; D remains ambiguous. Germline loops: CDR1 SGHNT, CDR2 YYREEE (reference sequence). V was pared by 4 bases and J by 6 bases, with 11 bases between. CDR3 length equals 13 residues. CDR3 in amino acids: CASSLLATNEQFF. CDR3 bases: TGTGCCAGCAGCCTTCTGGCCACCAATGAGCAGTTCTTC.

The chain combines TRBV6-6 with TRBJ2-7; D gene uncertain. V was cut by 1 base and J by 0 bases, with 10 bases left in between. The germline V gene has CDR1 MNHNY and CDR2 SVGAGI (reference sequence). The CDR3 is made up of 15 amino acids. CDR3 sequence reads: CASSYLDAPSYEQYF. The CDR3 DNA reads TGTGCCAGCAGTTACTTGGACGCACCCTCCTACGAGCAGTACTTC.

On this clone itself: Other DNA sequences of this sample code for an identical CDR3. The CDR3 region has the DNA TGCAGCGTTGAAGATCGCAGAACTAACTATGGCTACACCTTC. Translated, it gives CSVEDRRTNYGYTF. The J gene is TRBJ1-2, the V gene TRBV29-1, with D hard to call. Germline values: CDR1 SQVTM, CDR2 ANQGSEA. The CDR3 runs 14 residues. Between the trimmed V and J ends, which lost 0 bases and 0 bases, there was a span of 8 bases. The full variable domain, completed using reference TRBV29-1 and TRBJ1-2, is SAVISQKPSRDICQRGTSLTIQCQVDSQVTMMFWYRQQPGQSLTLIATANQGSEATYESGFVIDKFPISRPNLTFSTLTVSNMSPEDSSIYLCSVEDRRTNYGYTFGSGTRLTVV.

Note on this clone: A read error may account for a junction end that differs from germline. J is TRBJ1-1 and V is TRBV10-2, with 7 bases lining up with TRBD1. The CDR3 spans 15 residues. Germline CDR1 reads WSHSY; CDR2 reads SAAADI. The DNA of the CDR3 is TGTGCCAGCACTCCAGGCAGGGGGACGAACACTGAAGCTTTCTTT. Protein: CASTPGRGTNTEAFF.

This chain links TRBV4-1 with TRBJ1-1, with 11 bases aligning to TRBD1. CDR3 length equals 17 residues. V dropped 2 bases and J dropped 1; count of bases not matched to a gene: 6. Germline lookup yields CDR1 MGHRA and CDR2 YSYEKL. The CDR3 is CASSQRIGTGGNTEAFF. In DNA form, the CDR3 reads TGCGCCAGCAGCCAACGAATAGGGACAGGGGGGAACACTGAAGCTTTCTTT.

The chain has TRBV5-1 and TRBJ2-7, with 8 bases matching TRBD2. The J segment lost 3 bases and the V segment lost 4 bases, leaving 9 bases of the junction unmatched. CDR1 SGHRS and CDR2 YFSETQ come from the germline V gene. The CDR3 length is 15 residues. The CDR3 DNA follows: TGCGCCAGCAGCAGCCCGGGACTAGGAGACTACGAGCAGTACTTC. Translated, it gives CASSSPGLGDYEQYF.

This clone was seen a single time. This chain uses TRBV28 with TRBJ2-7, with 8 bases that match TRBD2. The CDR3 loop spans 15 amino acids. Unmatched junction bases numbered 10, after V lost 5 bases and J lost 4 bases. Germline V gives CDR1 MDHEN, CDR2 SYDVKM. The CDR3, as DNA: TGTGCCAGCAGTACGGGGGGGGCAGCTTTGTACGAGCAGTACTTC. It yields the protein CASSTGGAALYEQYF.

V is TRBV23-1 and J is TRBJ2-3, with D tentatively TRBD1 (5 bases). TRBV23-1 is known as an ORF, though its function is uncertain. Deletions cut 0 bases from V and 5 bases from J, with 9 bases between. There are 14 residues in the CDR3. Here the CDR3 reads CASSQSAGKDTQYF. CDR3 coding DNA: TGCGCCAGCAGTCAATCGGCAGGGAAAGATACGCAGTATTTT.

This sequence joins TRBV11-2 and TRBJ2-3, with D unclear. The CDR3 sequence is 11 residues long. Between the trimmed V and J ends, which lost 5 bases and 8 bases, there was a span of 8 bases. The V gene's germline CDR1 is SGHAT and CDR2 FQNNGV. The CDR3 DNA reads TGTGCCAGCAGCACCTCAGTTACGCAGTATTTT. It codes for CASSTSVTQYF.

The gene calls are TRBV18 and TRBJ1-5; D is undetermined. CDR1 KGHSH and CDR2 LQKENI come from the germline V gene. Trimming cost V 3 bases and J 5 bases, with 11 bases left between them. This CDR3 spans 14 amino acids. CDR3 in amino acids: CASSPGMTDQPQHF. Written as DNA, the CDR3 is TGTGCCAGCTCACCGGGGATGACCGATCAGCCCCAGCATTTT.

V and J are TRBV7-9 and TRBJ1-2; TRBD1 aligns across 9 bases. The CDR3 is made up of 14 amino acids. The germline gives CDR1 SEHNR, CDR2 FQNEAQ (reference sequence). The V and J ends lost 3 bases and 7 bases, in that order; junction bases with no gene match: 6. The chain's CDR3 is CASSFEQGAGGYTF. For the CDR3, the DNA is TGTGCCAGCAGCTTCGAACAGGGGGCGGGTGGCTACACCTTC.

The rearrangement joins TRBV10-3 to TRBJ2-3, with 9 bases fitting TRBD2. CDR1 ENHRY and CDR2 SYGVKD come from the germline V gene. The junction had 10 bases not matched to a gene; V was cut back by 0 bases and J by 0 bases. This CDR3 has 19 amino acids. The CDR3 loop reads CAISESGASGDRSTDTQYF. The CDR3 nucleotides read TGTGCCATCAGTGAGTCTGGGGCTAGCGGGGACCGAAGCACAGATACGCAGTATTTT.

In DNA, the CDR3 is TGTGCCAGCTCACCGGGACAGGGTATTGGCGGGGAGCTGTTTTTT. The encoded protein is CASSPGQGIGGELFF. The rearrangement links TRBV18 to TRBJ2-2, with 9 bases matching TRBD1. The V gene's germline CDR1 is KGHSH and CDR2 LQKENI. Germline trimming cut 3 bases from V and 7 bases from J; bases unmatched to any gene: 6. This CDR3 has 15 residues.

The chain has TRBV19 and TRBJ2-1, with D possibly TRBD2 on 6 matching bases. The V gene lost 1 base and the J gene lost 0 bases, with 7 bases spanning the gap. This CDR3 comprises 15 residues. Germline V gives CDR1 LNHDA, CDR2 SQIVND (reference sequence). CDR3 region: CASSIVDYSYNEQFF. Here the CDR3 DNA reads TGTGCCAGTAGTATAGTGGACTACTCCTACAATGAGCAGTTCTTC. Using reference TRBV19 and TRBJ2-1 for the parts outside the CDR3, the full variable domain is DGGITQSPKYLFRKEGQNVTLSCEQNLNHDAMYWYRQDPGQGLRLIYYSQIVNDFQKGDIAEGYSVSREKKESFPLTVTSAQKNPTAFYLCASSIVDYSYNEQFFGPGTRLTVL.

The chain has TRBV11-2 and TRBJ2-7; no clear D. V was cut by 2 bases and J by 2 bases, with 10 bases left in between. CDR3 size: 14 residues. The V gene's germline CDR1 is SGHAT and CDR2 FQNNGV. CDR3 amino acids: CASSLSHSTYEQYF. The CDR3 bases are TGTGCCAGCAGCTTATCACATTCAACCTACGAGCAGTACTTC.